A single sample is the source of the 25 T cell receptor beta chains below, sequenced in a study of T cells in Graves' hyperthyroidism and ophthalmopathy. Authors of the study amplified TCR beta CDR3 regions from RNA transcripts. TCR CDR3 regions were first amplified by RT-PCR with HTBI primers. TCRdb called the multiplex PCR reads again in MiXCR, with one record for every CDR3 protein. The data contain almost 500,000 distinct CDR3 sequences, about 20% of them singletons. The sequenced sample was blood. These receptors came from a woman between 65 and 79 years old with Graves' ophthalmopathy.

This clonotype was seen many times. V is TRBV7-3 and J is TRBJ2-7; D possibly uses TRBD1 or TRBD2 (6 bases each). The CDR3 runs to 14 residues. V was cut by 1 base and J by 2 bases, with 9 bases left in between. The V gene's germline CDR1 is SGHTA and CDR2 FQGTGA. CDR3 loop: CASSLKGGPYEQYF. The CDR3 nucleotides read TGTGCCAGCAGCTTAAAGGGGGGACCCTACGAGCAGTACTTC.

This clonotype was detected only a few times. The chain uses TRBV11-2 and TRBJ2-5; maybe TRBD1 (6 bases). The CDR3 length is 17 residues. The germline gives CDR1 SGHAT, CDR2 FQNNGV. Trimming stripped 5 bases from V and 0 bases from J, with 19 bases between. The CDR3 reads CASSPGGGRRYQETQYF. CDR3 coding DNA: TGTGCCAGCAGCCCTGGGGGCGGCAGGAGGTACCAAGAGACCCAGTACTTC.

CDR3 bases: TGTGCCAGCTCACCTTCGGGACAGACTCTATGGGCCTACACCTTC. Translation gives CASSPSGQTLWAYTF. The rearrangement joins TRBV18 to TRBJ1-2, with 7 nucleotides matching TRBD1. There are 15 residues in the CDR3. Germline loops: CDR1 KGHSH, CDR2 LQKENI. V gave up 3 bases and J gave up 10 bases; unmatched junction bases: 14.

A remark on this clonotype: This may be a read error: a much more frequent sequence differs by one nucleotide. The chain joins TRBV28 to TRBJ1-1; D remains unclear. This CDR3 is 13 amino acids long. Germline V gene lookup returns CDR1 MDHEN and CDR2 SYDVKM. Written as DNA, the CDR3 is TGTGCCAGCAGTTTAGGGCGTCGCACTGAAGCTTCCTTT. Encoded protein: CASSLGRRTEASF.

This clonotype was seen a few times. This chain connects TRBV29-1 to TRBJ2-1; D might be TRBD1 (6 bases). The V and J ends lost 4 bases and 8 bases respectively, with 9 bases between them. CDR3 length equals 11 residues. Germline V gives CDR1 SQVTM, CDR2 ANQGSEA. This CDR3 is CSVVYRDEQFF. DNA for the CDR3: TGCAGCGTTGTTTACAGGGATGAGCAGTTCTTC.

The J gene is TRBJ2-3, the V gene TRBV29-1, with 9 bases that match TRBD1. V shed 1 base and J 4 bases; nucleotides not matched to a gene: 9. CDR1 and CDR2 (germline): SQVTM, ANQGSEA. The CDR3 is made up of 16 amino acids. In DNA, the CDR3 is TGCAGCGTTGAAGGGGGTTCGGACAGGGGTCCAGATACGCAGTATTTT. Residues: CSVEGGSDRGPDTQYF.

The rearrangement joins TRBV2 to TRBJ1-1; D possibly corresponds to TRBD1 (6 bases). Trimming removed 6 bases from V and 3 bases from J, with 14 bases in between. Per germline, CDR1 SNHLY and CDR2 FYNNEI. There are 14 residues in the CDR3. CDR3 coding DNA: TGTGCCAGCAGGAGGGGGGGGTATGACACTGAAGCTTTCTTT. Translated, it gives CASRRGGYDTEAFF.

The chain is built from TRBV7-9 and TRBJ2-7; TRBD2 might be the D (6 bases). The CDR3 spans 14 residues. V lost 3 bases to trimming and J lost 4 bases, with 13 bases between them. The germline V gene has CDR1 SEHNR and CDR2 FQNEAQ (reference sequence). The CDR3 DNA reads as TGTGCCAGCAGCTTGGGGACTGTAGGGTACGAGCAGTACTTC. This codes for CASSLGTVGYEQYF.

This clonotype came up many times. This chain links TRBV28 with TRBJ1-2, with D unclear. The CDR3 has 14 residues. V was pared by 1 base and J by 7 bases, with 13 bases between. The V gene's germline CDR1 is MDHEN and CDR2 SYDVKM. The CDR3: CASSLSLGRFGYTF. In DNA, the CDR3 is TGTGCCAGCAGTTTATCACTCGGGCGCTTTGGCTACACCTTC.

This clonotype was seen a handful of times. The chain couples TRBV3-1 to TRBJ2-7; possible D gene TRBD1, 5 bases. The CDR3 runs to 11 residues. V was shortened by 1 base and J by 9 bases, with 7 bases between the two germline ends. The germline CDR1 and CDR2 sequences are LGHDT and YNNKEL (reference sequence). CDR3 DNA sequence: TGTGCCAGCAGCCAAGTGGGGCTGCAGTACTTC. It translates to CASSQVGLQYF.

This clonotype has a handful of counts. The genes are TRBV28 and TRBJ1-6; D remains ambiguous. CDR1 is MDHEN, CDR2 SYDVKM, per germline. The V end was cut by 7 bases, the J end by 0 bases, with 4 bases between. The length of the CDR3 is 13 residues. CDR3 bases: TGTGCCAGCAAACTCTCCTATAATTCACCCCTCCACTTT. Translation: CASKLSYNSPLHF.

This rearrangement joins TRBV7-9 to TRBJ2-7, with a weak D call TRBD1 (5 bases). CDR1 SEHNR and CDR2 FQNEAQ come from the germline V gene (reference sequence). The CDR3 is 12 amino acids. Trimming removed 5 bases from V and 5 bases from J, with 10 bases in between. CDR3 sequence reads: CASSVGPNEQYF. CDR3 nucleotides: TGTGCCAGCAGCGTGGGGCCCAACGAGCAGTACTTC.

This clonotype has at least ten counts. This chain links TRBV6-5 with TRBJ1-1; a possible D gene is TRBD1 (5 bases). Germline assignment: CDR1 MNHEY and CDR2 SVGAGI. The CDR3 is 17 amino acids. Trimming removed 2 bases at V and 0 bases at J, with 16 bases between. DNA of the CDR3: TGTGCCAGCAGTTACAAACAAATCGGACAAATGAACACTGAAGCTTTCTTT. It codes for CASSYKQIGQMNTEAFF.

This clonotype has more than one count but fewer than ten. As DNA, the CDR3 is TGTGCCAGCAGTTTAAATCTGCAGAGACGGTTGGAGACCCAGTACTTC. Translated: CASSLNLQRRLETQYF. The chain has TRBV28 and TRBJ2-5; the D is unclear. V lost 2 bases, J lost 5 bases, and 18 bases lay in between. This CDR3 has 16 amino acids. Looked up from germline, CDR1 is MDHEN and CDR2 is SYDVKM.

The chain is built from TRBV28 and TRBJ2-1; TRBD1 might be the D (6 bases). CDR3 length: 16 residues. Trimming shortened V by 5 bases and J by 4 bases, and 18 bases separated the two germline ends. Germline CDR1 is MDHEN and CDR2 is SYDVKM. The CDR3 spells CASSVKSDSLYNEQFF. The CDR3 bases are TGTGCCAGCAGTGTCAAATCGGACAGTCTGTACAATGAGCAGTTCTTC.

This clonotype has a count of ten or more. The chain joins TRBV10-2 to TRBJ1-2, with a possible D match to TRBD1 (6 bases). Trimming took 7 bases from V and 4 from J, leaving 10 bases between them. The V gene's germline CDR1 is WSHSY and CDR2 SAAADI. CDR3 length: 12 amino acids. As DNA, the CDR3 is TGCGCCAGCATGAAGGACAGCTATGGCTACACCTTC. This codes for CASMKDSYGYTF.

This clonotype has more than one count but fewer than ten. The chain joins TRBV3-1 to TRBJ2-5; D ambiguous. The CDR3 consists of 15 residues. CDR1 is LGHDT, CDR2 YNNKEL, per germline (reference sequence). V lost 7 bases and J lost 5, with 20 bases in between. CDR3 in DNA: TGTGCCAGCACCGACAACGGTCGTCCCCCCGAGACCCAGTACTTC. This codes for CASTDNGRPPETQYF.

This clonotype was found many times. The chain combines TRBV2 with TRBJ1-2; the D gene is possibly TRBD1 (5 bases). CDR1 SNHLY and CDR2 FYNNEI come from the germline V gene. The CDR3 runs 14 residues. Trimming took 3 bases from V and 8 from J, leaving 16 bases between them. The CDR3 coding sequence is TGTGCCAGCAGTGATCAGGGTTTGATCGGCGGCTACACCTTC. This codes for CASSDQGLIGGYTF.

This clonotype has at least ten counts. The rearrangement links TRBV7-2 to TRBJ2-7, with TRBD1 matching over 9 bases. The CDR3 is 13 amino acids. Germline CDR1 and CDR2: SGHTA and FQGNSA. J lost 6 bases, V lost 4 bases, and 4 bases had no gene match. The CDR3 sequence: CASSSTGGGEQYF. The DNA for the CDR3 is TGTGCCAGCAGCTCGACAGGGGGTGGCGAGCAGTACTTC.

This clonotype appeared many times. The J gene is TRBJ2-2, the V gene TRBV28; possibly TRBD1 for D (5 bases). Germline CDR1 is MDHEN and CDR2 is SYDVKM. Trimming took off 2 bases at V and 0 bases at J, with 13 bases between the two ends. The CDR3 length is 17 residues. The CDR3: CASSLVSRGPNTGELFF. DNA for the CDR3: TGTGCCAGCAGTTTAGTGTCTAGGGGCCCGAACACCGGGGAGCTGTTTTTT.

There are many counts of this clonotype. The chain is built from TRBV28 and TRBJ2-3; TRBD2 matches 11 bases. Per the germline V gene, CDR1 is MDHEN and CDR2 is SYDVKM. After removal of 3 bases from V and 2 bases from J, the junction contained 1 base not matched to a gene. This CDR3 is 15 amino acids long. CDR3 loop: CASSFSGRDTDTQYF. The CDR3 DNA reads TGTGCCAGCAGTTTTAGCGGGAGGGACACAGATACGCAGTATTTT.

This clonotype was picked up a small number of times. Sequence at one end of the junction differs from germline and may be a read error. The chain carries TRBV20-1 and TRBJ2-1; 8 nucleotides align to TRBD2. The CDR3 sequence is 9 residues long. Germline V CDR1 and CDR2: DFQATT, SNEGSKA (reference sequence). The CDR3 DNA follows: TGCAGTGCTCCACTAGCGGACATCTTC. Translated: CSAPLADIF.

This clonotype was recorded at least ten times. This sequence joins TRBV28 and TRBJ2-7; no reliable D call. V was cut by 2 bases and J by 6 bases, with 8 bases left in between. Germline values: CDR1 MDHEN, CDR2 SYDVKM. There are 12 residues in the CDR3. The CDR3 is CASSLILGEQYF. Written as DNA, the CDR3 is TGTGCCAGCAGTTTAATCCTCGGCGAGCAGTACTTC.

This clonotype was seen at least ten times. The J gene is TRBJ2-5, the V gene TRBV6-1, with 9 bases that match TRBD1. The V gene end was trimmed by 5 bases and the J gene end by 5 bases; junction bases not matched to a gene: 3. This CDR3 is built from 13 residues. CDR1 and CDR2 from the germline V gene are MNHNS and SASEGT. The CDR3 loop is CASSRQGGETQYF. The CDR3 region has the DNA TGTGCCAGCAGTCGACAGGGGGGGGAGACCCAGTACTTC.

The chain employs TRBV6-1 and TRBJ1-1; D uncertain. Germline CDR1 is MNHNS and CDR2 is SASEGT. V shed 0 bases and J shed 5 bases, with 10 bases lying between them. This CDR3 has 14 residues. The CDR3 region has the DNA TGTGCCAGCAGTGAAGCGTGGGCGACGACTGAAGCTTTCTTT. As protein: CASSEAWATTEAFF.